Listed here are 10 T cell receptor beta chains from one sample, sequenced in a study of patients and donors after allogeneic stem cell transplantation. MiXCR, applied by TCRdb to the RT-PCR reads, yields one record per CDR3 protein. The sample has around 30,000 distinct CDR3 sequences; roughly a third are singletons. The sequenced material came from blood, either unsorted or a sorted T cell fraction (not recorded which). The receptors were gathered from a human donor who was either an allogeneic HSCT recipient or a stem cell or donor lymphocyte infusion donor (not recorded which). It is not recorded whose cells these are; they may come from a transplant donor.

On this clonotype: A much larger clone lies a single base off, so this may be a read error. The chain recombines TRBV12-3 or TRBV12-4 with TRBJ1-6; no clear D gene. The CDR3 runs to 17 residues. The CDR3 region is CANSLLGFSADNSPLHF. CDR3 in DNA: TGTGCCAACAGTTTGCTGGGGTTCAGTGCGGATAATTCACCCCTCCACTTT.

V usage is TRBV7-6 and J usage is TRBJ1-6; 10 bases are shared with TRBD1. Germline V gene sequence: CDR1 SGHVS, CDR2 FNYEAQ. This CDR3 contains 16 residues. With 5 bases clipped from V and 10 bases from J, the junction kept 11 bases outside the gene matches. The DNA of the CDR3 is TGTGCCAGCAGCCTGCGGACAGGGGGTAGTGGGTCACCCCTCCACTTT. Translated: CASSLRTGGSGSPLHF.

The V call is TRBV5-1, the J call TRBJ2-1; 9 nucleotides line up with TRBD2. V shed 1 base and J 6 bases; nucleotides not matched to a gene: 5. The germline gives CDR1 SGHRS, CDR2 YFSETQ. CDR3 length: 15 residues. In DNA, the CDR3 is TGCGCCAGCAGCTTGATGACTAGCGGTAGCAATGAGCAGTTCTTC. It encodes CASSLMTSGSNEQFF.

The chain couples TRBV19 to TRBJ2-1; 9 bases map to TRBD1. The V gene end was trimmed by 5 bases and the J gene end by 2 bases; junction bases not matched to a gene: 4. CDR1 and CDR2 from the germline V gene are LNHDA and SQIVND (reference sequence). This CDR3 contains 15 residues. CDR3 region: CASSWTGDTYNEQFF. CDR3 nucleotide sequence: TGTGCCAGTAGTTGGACAGGGGATACCTACAATGAGCAGTTCTTC.

The V and J genes are TRBV5-1 and TRBJ2-2; D is perhaps TRBD2 (6 bases). The CDR3 spans 14 residues. Germline V CDR1 and CDR2: SGHRS, YFSETQ. V lost 5 bases and J 4 bases, leaving 12 bases between the germline ends. This CDR3 reads CASRIVGGTGELFF. CDR3 bases: TGCGCCAGCAGAATCGTGGGGGGCACCGGGGAGCTGTTTTTT.

As DNA, the CDR3 is TGTGCCAGCAGCCCCAGGGGATCCTACAATGAGCAGTTCTTC. Protein sequence: CASSPRGSYNEQFF. This chain connects TRBV5-6 to TRBJ2-1, with D perhaps matching TRBD1 (6 bases). Germline V CDR1 and CDR2: SGHDT, YYEEEE. The CDR3 is 14 residues long. Trimming stripped 4 bases from V and 1 base from J, with 9 bases between. Combining the CDR3 with reference TRBV5-6 and TRBJ2-1 gives the whole variable domain DAGVTQSPTHLIKTRGQQVTLRCSPKSGHDTVSWYQQALGQGPQFIFQYYEEEERQRGNFPDRFSGHQFPNYSSELNVNALLLGDSALYLCASSPRGSYNEQFFGPGTRLTVL.

This clonotype has more than one count but fewer than ten. V usage is TRBV29-1 and J usage is TRBJ1-2; D is possibly TRBD1 (6 bases). This CDR3 region has 12 residues. Looked up from germline, CDR1 is SQVTM and CDR2 is ANQGSEA. The V and J ends lost 6 bases and 6 bases respectively, with 14 bases between them. As DNA, the CDR3 is TGCAGCGTGCGGACAGTCAGGGATGGCTACACCTTC. Translation gives CSVRTVRDGYTF. Complete variable domain (other parts from reference TRBV29-1 and TRBJ1-2): SAVISQKPSRDICQRGTSLTIQCQVDSQVTMMFWYRQQPGQSLTLIATANQGSEATYESGFVIDKFPISRPNLTFSTLTVSNMSPEDSSIYLCSVRTVRDGYTFGSGTRLTVV.

The CDR3, as DNA: TGTGCCAGCAGTCGGGACACCAATCAGCCCCAGCATTTT. Amino acid sequence: CASSRDTNQPQHF. The chain is built from TRBV6-5 and TRBJ1-5, with D maybe TRBD1 (6 bases). Germline CDR1 reads MNHEY; CDR2 reads SVGAGI. Trimming took 5 bases from V and 3 from J, leaving 8 bases between them. CDR3 length equals 13 residues.

This sequence joins TRBV20-1 and TRBJ1-4; D unclear. CDR1 and CDR2 (germline): DFQATT, SNEGSKA (reference sequence). The V end lost 5 bases, the J end lost 1 base, and 14 bases lay between the germline ends. The CDR3 length is 15 residues. CDR3 coding DNA: TGCAGTGCTGGTGACTTCTTACTAACTAATGAAAAACTGTTTTTT. Translated: CSAGDFLLTNEKLFF.

The chain employs TRBV12-3 or TRBV12-4 and TRBJ1-2; TRBD1 might be the D (5 bases). The CDR3 has 15 amino acids. Trimming pared 1 base from V and 6 bases from J, leaving 15 bases between. CDR3 nucleotides: TGTGCCAGCAGTTTAGGTCCCCAGGGAGGGCATGGCTACACCTTC. This codes for CASSLGPQGGHGYTF.